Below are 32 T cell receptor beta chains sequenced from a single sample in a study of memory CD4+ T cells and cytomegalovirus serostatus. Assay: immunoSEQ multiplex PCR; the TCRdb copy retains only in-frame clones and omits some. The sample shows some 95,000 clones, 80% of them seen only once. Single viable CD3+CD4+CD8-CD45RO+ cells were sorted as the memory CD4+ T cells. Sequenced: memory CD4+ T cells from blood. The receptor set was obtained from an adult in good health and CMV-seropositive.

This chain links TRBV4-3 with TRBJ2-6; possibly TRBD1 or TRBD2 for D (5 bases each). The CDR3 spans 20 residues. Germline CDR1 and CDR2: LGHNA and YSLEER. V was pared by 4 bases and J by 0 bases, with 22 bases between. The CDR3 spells CASSPTSAGSGGSGANVLTF. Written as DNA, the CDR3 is TGCGCCAGCAGCCCTACAAGCGCGGGCTCTGGGGGCTCTGGGGCCAACGTCCTGACTTTC.

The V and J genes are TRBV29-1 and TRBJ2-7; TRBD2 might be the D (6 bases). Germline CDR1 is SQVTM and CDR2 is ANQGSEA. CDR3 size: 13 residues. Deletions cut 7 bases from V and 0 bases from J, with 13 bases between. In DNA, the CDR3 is TGCAGCGCCGGGGGTTACAGCTCCTACGAGCAGTACTTC. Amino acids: CSAGGYSSYEQYF.

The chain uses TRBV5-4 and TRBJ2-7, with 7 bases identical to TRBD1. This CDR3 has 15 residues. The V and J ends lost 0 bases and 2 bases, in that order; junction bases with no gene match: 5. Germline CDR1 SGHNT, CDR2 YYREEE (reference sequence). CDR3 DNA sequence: TGTGCCAGCAGCTTGGGTGGACAGGAACCCTACGAGCAGTACTTC. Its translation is CASSLGGQEPYEQYF.

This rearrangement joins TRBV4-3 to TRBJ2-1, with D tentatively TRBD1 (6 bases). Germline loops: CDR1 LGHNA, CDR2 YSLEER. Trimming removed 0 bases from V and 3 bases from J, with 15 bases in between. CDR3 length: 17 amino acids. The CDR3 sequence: CASSQDAFTGNYNEQFF. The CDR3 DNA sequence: TGCGCCAGCAGCCAAGATGCCTTTACAGGGAACTACAATGAGCAGTTCTTC.

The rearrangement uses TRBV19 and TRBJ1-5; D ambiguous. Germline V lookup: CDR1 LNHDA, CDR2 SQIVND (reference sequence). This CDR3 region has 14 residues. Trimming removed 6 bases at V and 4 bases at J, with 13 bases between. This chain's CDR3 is CASRQSGGNQPQHF. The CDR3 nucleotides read TGTGCCAGTAGACAAAGCGGCGGTAATCAGCCCCAGCATTTT.

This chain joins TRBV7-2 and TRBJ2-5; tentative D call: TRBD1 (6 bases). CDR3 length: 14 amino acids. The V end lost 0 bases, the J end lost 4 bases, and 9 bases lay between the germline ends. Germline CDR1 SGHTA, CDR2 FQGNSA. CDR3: CASSLAGAGETQYF. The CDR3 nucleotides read TGTGCCAGCAGCTTAGCGGGGGCGGGAGAGACCCAGTACTTC. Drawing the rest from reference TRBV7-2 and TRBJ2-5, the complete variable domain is GAGVSQSPSNKVTEKGKDVELRCDPISGHTALYWYRQSLGQGLEFLIYFQGNSAPDKSGLPSDRFSAERTGGSVSTLTIQRTQQEDSAVYLCASSLAGAGETQYFGPGTRLLVL.

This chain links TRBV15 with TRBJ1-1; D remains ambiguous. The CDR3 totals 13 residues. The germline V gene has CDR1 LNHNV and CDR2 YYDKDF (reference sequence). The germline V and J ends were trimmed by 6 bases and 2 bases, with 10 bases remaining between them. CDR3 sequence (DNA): TGTGCCACCAGGAACAGTGCTAACACTGAAGCTTTCTTT. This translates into CATRNSANTEAFF.

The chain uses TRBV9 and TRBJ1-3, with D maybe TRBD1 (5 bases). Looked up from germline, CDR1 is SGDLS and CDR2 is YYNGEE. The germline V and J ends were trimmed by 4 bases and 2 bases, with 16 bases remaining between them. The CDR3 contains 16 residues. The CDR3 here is CASSPGQPRAGNTIYF. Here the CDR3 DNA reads TGTGCCAGCAGCCCCGGACAACCTCGGGCTGGAAACACCATATATTTT.

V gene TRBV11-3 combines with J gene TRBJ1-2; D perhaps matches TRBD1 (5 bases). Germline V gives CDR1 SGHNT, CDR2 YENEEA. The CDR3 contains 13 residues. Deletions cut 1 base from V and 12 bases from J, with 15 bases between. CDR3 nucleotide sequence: TGTGCCAGCAGCTTAGCTCCGGGTAGGGACCACACCTTC. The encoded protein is CASSLAPGRDHTF.

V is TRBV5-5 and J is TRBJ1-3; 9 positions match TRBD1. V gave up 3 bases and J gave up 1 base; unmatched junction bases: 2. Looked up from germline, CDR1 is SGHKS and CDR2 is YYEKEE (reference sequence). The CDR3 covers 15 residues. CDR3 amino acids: CASSYDRGSGNTIYF. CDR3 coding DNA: TGTGCCAGCAGCTACGACAGGGGGTCTGGAAACACCATATATTTT.

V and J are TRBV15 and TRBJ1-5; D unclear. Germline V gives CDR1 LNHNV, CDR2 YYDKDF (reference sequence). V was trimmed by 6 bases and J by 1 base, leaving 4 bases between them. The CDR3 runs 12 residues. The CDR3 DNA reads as TGTGCCACCAGTCGCAGCAATCAGCCCCAGCATTTT. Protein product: CATSRSNQPQHF.

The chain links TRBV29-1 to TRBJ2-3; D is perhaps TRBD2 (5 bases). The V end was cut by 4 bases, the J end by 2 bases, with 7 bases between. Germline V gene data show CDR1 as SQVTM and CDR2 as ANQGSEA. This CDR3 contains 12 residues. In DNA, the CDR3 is TGCAGCGTTGCGGAGGTCACAGATACGCAGTATTTT. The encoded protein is CSVAEVTDTQYF.

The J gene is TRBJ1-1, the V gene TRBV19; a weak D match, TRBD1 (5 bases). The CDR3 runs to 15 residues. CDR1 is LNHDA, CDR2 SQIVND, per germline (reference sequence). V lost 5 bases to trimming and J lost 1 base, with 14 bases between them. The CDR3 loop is CASSQSRASNTEAFF. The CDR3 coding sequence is TGTGCCAGTAGTCAATCCAGGGCTTCGAACACTGAAGCTTTCTTT.

The CDR3 sequence is CASSRASGTDTQYF. Here the CDR3 DNA reads TGTGCCAGCAGTCGGGCGAGCGGCACAGATACGCAGTATTTT. The chain links TRBV7-2 to TRBJ2-3; no definite D call. This CDR3 spans 14 amino acids. The V end was cut by 6 bases, the J end by 1 base, with 11 bases between. The germline CDR1 and CDR2 sequences are SGHTA and FQGNSA.

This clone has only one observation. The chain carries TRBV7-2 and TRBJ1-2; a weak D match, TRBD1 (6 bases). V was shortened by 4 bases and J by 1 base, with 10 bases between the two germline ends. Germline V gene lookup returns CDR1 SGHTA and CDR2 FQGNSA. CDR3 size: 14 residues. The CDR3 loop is CASSSHRDNYGYTF. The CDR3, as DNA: TGTGCCAGCAGCTCTCACAGGGATAACTATGGCTACACCTTC.

Here the CDR3 DNA reads TGTGCCAGCAGTTACTCTCGACAGGGAGGGCACAATGAGCAGTTCTTC. Encoded protein: CASSYSRQGGHNEQFF. This chain uses TRBV6-5 with TRBJ2-1; D could derive from TRBD1 or TRBD2 (7 bases each). Trimming cost V 0 bases and J 5 bases, with 14 bases left between them. This CDR3 is built from 16 residues. The germline gives CDR1 MNHEY, CDR2 SVGAGI.

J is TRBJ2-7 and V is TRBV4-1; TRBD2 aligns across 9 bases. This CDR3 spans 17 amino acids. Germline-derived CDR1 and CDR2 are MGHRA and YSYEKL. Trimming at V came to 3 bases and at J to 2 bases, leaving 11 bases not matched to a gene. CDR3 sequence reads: CASSQRQASGETYEQYF. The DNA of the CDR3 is TGCGCCAGCAGCCAGCGACAGGCTAGCGGGGAAACCTACGAGCAGTACTTC.

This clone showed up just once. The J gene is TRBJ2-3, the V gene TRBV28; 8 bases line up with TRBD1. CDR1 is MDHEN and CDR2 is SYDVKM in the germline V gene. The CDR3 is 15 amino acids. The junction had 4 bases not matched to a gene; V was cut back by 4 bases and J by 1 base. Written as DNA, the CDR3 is TGTGCCAGCAGTTCGGACAGGGCGGGCACAGATACGCAGTATTTT. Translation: CASSSDRAGTDTQYF. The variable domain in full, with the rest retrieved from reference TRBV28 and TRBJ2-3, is DVKVTQSSRYLVKRTGEKVFLECVQDMDHENMFWYRQDPGLGLRLIYFSYDVKMKEKGDIPEGYSVSREKKERFSLILESASTNQTSMYLCASSSDRAGTDTQYFGPGTRLTVL.

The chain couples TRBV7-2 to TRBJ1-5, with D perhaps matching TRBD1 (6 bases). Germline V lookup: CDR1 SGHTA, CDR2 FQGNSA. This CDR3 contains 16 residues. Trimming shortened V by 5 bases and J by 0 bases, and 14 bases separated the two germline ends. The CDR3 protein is CASSPHRAGSNQPQHF. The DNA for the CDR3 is TGTGCCAGCAGCCCTCACAGGGCCGGTAGCAATCAGCCCCAGCATTTT.

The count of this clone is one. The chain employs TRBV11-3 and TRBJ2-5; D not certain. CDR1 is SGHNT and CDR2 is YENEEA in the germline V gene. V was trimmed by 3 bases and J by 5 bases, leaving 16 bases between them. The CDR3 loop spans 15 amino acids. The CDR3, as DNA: TGTGCCAGCAGCTTTGGCGGTCCCGGCAGGGAGACCCAGTACTTC. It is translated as CASSFGGPGRETQYF.

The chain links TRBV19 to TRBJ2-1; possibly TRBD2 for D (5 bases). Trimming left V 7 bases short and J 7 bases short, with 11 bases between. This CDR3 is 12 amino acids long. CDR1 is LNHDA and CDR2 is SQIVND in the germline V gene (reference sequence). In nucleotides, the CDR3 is TGTGCCAGTACCCCGGACTGGAATGAGCAGTTCTTC. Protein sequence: CASTPDWNEQFF.

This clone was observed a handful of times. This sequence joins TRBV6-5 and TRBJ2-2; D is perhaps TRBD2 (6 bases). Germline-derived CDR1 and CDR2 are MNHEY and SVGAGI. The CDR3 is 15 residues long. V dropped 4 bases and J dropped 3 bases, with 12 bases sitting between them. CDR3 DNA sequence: TGTGCCAGCAGTTCGAGACGCGGGGACACCGGGGAGCTGTTTTTT. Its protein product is CASSSRRGDTGELFF.

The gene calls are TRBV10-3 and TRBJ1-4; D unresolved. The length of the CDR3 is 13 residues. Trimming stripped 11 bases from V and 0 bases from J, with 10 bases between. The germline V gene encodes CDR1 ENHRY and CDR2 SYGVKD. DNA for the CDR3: TGTGCCGTCCGCGAGGCAACTAATGAAAAACTGTTTTTT. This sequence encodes CAVREATNEKLFF.

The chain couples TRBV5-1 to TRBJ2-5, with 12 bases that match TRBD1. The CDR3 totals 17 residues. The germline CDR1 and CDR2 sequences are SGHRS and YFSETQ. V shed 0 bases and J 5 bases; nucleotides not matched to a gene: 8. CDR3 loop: CASSLGVGQGAMETQYF. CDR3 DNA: TGCGCCAGCAGCTTGGGGGTGGGACAGGGGGCCATGGAGACCCAGTACTTC.

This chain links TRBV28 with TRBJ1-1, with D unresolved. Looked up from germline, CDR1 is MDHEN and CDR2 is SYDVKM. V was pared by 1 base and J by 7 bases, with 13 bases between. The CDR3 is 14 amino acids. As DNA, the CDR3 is TGTGCCAGCAGTTTATTCGGAGGGTTTGGTGAAGCTTTCTTT. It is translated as CASSLFGGFGEAFF.

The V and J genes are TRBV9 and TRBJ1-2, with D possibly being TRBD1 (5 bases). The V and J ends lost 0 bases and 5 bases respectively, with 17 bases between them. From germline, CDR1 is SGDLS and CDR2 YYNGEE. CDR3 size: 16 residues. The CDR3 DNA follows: TGTGCCAGCAGCGTAGGAGGAGGGGCCTCATCATATGGCTACACCTTC. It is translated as CASSVGGGASSYGYTF.

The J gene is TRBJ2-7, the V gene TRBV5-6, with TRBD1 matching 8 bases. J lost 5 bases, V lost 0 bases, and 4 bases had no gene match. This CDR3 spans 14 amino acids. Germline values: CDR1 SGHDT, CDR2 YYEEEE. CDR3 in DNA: TGTGCCAGCAGCTTGGACAGGGGGATAGACGAGCAGTACTTC. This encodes CASSLDRGIDEQYF. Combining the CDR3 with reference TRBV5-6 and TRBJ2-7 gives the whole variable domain DAGVTQSPTHLIKTRGQQVTLRCSPKSGHDTVSWYQQALGQGPQFIFQYYEEEERQRGNFPDRFSGHQFPNYSSELNVNALLLGDSALYLCASSLDRGIDEQYFGPGTRLTVT.

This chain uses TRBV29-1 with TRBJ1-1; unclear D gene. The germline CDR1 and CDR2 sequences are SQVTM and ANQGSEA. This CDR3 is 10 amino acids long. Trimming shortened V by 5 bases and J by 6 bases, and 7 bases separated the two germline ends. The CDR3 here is CSVRVAEAFF. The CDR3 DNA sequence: TGCAGCGTTCGGGTGGCTGAAGCTTTCTTT.

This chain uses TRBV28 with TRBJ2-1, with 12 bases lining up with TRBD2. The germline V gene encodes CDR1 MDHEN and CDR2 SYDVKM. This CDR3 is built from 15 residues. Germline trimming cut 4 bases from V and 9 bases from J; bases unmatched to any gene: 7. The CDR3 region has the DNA TGTGCCAGCAGTTCTTCTAGCGGGAGGGCCTTTGAGCAGTTCTTC. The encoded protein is CASSSSSGRAFEQFF.

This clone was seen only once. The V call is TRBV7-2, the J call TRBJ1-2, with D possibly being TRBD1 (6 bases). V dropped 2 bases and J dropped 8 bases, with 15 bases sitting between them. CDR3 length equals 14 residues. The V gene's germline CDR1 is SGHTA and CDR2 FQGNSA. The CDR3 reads CASSLSPGALGYTF. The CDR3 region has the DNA TGTGCCAGCAGCTTATCCCCAGGGGCGCTGGGCTACACCTTC.

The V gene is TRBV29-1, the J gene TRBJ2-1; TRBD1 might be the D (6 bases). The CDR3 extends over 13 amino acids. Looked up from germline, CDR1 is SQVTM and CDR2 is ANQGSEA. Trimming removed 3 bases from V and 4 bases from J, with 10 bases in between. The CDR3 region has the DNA TGCAGCGTTGATGGGGACAAATACAATGAGCAGTTCTTC. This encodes CSVDGDKYNEQFF.

The CDR3 DNA follows: TGTGCCAGCAGCAAAAACAGGGATTCCGGGGAGCTGTTTTTT. Protein sequence: CASSKNRDSGELFF. The V gene is TRBV6-5, the J gene TRBJ2-2, with a possible D match to TRBD1 (6 bases). Looked up from germline, CDR1 is MNHEY and CDR2 is SVGAGI. The CDR3 sequence is 14 residues long. The germline V and J ends were trimmed by 6 bases and 6 bases, with 14 bases remaining between them.